This entry concerns a single TCR beta chain. These data originate in a study of blood T cell repertoires in COVID-19. Across the whole study: Samples came from the United States, Italy and Spain, spanning acute and convalescent COVID-19. PBMCs, B-cell-depleted T cells, or T cells were the source of the cDNA or gDNA that made up the material.

Germline V lookup: CDR1 LGHNA, CDR2 YSLEER. The CDR3 contains 18 residues. Trimming cost V 1 base and J 0 bases; bases outside gene matches: 10. Authors' data handling: Quantification of nucleated cells was approximated via reference gene primer amplification. Profiling relied on immunoSEQ multiplex PCR, and the TCRdb table lists in-frame clones only, not all of them. Clonal size and the V and J genes are those of that table, whereas D and trimming came from the DNA. Of some 250,000 clones listed, around 89% are singletons. The genes are TRBV4-3 and TRBJ2-3, with TRBD1 matching over 7 bases. Specimen: peripheral blood. This clonotype was obtained from a woman between 40 and 55 years old who had recovered from COVID-19. CDR3 nucleotides: TGCGCCAGCAGCCAAGCCCCGACAGGGCCCCTTAGCACAGATACGCAGTATTTT. Translating gives CASSQAPTGPLSTDTQYF.